This entry lists 17 T cell receptor beta chains sequenced from one sample in a study of T cell repertoires in cytomegalovirus infection. These receptors lack a known antigen. MiXCR, applied by TCRdb to the reads, yields one record per CDR3 protein. Here the sample spans some 560,000 distinct CDR3 sequences, about 40% being singletons. Sequences were derived from cultured PBMCs, sampled from culture after CMV antigen stimulation. The origin of the receptors is a human donor in good health (CMV status not recorded). Some clones in this sample may be carry-over from other donors' samples.

The gene calls are TRBV19 and TRBJ2-7, with D unresolved. The V gene lost 5 bases and the J gene lost 5 bases, with 13 bases spanning the gap. Germline V lookup: CDR1 LNHDA, CDR2 SQIVND (reference sequence). CDR3 length: 13 amino acids. The CDR3 sequence is CASSFPGAHEQYF. CDR3 in DNA: TGTGCCAGTAGTTTTCCGGGTGCCCACGAGCAGTACTTC.

The chain recombines TRBV12-3 or TRBV12-4 with TRBJ1-5, with no clear D. The CDR3 length is 15 residues. V was shortened by 4 bases and J by 0 bases, with 10 bases between the two germline ends. The CDR3 is CASSSYSHSNQPQHF. As DNA, the CDR3 is TGTGCCAGCAGTTCGTATAGCCATAGCAATCAGCCCCAGCATTTT.

This clonotype was counted a few times. The chain couples TRBV11-1 to TRBJ2-7, with a weak D call TRBD2 (7 bases). Trimming took off 2 bases at V and 6 bases at J, with 14 bases between the two ends. The CDR3 is 14 residues long. Germline-derived CDR1 and CDR2 are SGHAT and FQDESV (reference sequence). The CDR3 sequence: CASSLNPGGREQYF. As DNA, the CDR3 is TGTGCCAGCAGCTTAAATCCCGGGGGGCGCGAGCAGTACTTC.

This clonotype turned up a few times. V gene TRBV11-2 combines with J gene TRBJ1-1; no reliable D call. The V and J ends lost 3 bases and 3 bases respectively, with 8 bases between them. Germline CDR1 SGHAT, CDR2 FQNNGV. CDR3 length equals 13 residues. The CDR3 loop is CASSFSQHTEAFF. CDR3 nucleotides: TGTGCCAGCAGCTTTAGCCAGCACACTGAAGCTTTCTTT.

This clonotype was detected a few times. The gene calls are TRBV6-1 and TRBJ1-5; possibly TRBD1 for D (5 bases). Deletions cut 0 bases from V and 4 bases from J, with 16 bases between. Germline V gene data show CDR1 as MNHNS and CDR2 as SASEGT. This CDR3 region has 17 residues. CDR3 region: CASSEAPRGSQNQPQHF. DNA of the CDR3: TGTGCCAGCAGTGAAGCCCCACGGGGGTCTCAGAATCAGCCCCAGCATTTT.

The chain combines TRBV5-1 with TRBJ1-6, with D tentatively TRBD1 (5 bases). The CDR3 extends over 14 amino acids. Germline V gives CDR1 SGHRS, CDR2 YFSETQ. V shed 1 base and J shed 9 bases, with 11 bases lying between them. CDR3 nucleotides: TGCGCCAGCAGCTTGACGGGGCCCGGTTCACCCCTCCACTTT. Its protein is CASSLTGPGSPLHF.

This clonotype turned up a few times. The chain has TRBV7-8 and TRBJ1-5; a weak D match, TRBD1 (6 bases). CDR1 and CDR2 from the germline V gene are SGHVS and FQNEAQ. V shed 4 bases and J shed 6 bases, with 16 bases lying between them. This CDR3 spans 15 amino acids. The CDR3 DNA is TGTGCCAGCAGCTCTTACCAGGGGTCTGGTCAGCCCCAGCATTTT. This gives the protein CASSSYQGSGQPQHF.

The chain recombines TRBV20-1 with TRBJ1-4, with 8 bases matching TRBD1. V shed 7 bases, J shed 3 bases, and the junction held 13 bases outside the gene matches. The germline V gene has CDR1 DFQATT and CDR2 SNEGSKA (reference sequence). There are 16 residues in the CDR3. CDR3: CSVSGGGEMANEKLFF. As DNA, the CDR3 is TGCAGTGTTTCAGGGGGCGGAGAGATGGCTAATGAAAAACTGTTTTTT.

This clonotype was observed once. This chain links TRBV20-1 with TRBJ2-2; 11 bases match TRBD2. Looked up from germline, CDR1 is DFQATT and CDR2 is SNEGSKA (reference sequence). This CDR3 has 15 amino acids. Trimming took 7 bases from V and 7 from J; bases not matched to a gene: 11. CDR3 amino acids: CSVRLAGGLVGELFF. CDR3 bases: TGCAGTGTTCGGCTAGCGGGGGGTTTAGTCGGGGAGCTGTTTTTT.

V is TRBV6-5 and J is TRBJ1-6; D unclear. This CDR3 comprises 16 residues. CDR1 is MNHEY and CDR2 is SVGAGI in the germline V gene. The ends were cut back, 4 bases at V and 3 bases at J, with 13 bases in the middle. The CDR3: CASSSISGRYNSPLHF. The CDR3 nucleotides read TGTGCCAGCAGTTCTATAAGTGGGCGCTATAATTCACCCCTCCACTTT.

The CDR3 loop reads CASSGQPNTGELFF. The CDR3 DNA reads TGTGCCAGCAGTGGGCAGCCGAACACCGGGGAGCTGTTTTTT. The chain links TRBV6-1 to TRBJ2-2; D remains ambiguous. Trimming pared 4 bases from V and 0 bases from J, leaving 6 bases between. The CDR3 runs 14 residues. Germline V lookup: CDR1 MNHNS, CDR2 SASEGT.

This chain uses TRBV2 with TRBJ1-5; TRBD1 aligns across 8 bases. Looked up from germline, CDR1 is SNHLY and CDR2 is FYNNEI. Trimming removed 6 bases from V and 3 bases from J; junction bases left unmatched: 10. This CDR3 region has 16 residues. DNA for the CDR3: TGTGCCAGCAGGGAGGGACAGGCAAGAAACAATCAGCCCCAGCATTTT. Its translation is CASREGQARNNQPQHF.

The rearrangement joins TRBV6-1 to TRBJ2-2; D uncertain. This CDR3 has 14 amino acids. Looked up from germline, CDR1 is MNHNS and CDR2 is SASEGT. Deletions cut 5 bases from V and 1 base from J, with 8 bases between. Here the CDR3 DNA reads TGTGCCAGCAGTCGGCTGGGGAACACCGGGGAGCTGTTTTTT. It specifies CASSRLGNTGELFF.

There are a few counts of this clonotype. The CDR3 here is CASILGTGLTEAFF. CDR3 sequence (DNA): TGTGCCAGCATCTTGGGGACAGGGCTGACTGAAGCTTTCTTT. The chain is built from TRBV12-3 or TRBV12-4 and TRBJ1-1; 9 positions match TRBD1. The CDR3 is 14 amino acids. Trimming took 7 bases from V and 5 from J; bases not matched to a gene: 8.

The table lists this clonotype with a count of one. The rearrangement links TRBV6-1 to TRBJ2-7; no firm D call. Germline V gene data show CDR1 as MNHNS and CDR2 as SASEGT. The CDR3 spans 12 residues. Trimming left V 2 bases short and J 4 bases short, with 6 bases between. DNA of the CDR3: TGTGCCAGCAGTGAATGGGCGTACGAGCAGTACTTC. Amino acid sequence: CASSEWAYEQYF.

The chain employs TRBV19 and TRBJ1-1; TRBD1 might be the D (5 bases). The CDR3 covers 16 residues. Germline V CDR1 and CDR2: LNHDA, SQIVND (reference sequence). V lost 8 bases and J 1 base, leaving 20 bases between the germline ends. Here the CDR3 DNA reads TGTGCCAGTCATAGTGCGATCCGGGACGGGAACACTGAAGCTTTCTTT. It specifies CASHSAIRDGNTEAFF.

The chain uses TRBV18 and TRBJ2-5; no definite D call. Trimming stripped 2 bases from V and 3 bases from J, with 10 bases between. Germline CDR1 is KGHSH and CDR2 is LQKENI. The CDR3 is 14 residues long. The CDR3 loop reads CASSPALREETQYF. DNA of the CDR3: TGTGCCAGCTCACCAGCCCTCCGGGAAGAGACCCAGTACTTC.